A single sample is the source of the 13 T cell receptor beta chains below, sequenced in a study of shared T cell receptors in the human thymus listed by TCRdb under 2021. Libraries were constructed by the immunoSEQ multiplex PCR assay. Imported from immuneACCESS, the table was reduced by TCRdb to in-frame sequences with V and J called. These copies leave out some clones; in studies compared against another copy, an unresolved V gene accounts for under half, and the cause of the remainder is not known. This sample holds some 720,000 clones; approximately 90% were observed only once. Jointly, the top ten make up approximately 0.011% of the sample. This sample was shared with a second study, whose subject was human thymus T cells.

The sample comprised thymocytes. The receptors derive from a boy in the first two years of life with a congenital heart defect. Donor details come from another sample of the same person, matched by shared clones.

The chain recombines TRBV2 with TRBJ2-1; D perhaps matches TRBD2 (6 bases). Germline CDR1 and CDR2: SNHLY and FYNNEI. The CDR3 contains 13 residues. Deletions cut 3 bases from V and 5 bases from J, with 8 bases between. For the CDR3, the DNA is TGTGCCAGCAGTGAGGGACTCGACAATGAGCAGTTCTTC. Translated: CASSEGLDNEQFF.

The chain's CDR3 is CASSPKRETGFPNIQYF. The CDR3 nucleotides read TGTGCCAGCAGCCCGAAAAGGGAGACAGGGTTTCCAAACATTCAGTACTTC. The chain uses TRBV5-4 and TRBJ2-4; 7 bases are shared with TRBD1. CDR1 SGHNT and CDR2 YYREEE come from the germline V gene (reference sequence). J was trimmed by 6 bases and V by 4 bases; bases with no gene match: 16. The CDR3 runs 17 residues. Based on the CDR3 plus reference TRBV5-4 and TRBJ2-4, the full variable domain is ETGVTQSPTHLIKTRGQQVTLRCSSQSGHNTVSWYQQALGQGPQFIFQYYREEENGRGNFPPRFSGLQFPNYSSELNVNALELDDSALYLCASSPKRETGFPNIQYFGAGTRLSVL.

The chain couples TRBV7-2 to TRBJ2-7, with TRBD1 matching 9 bases. Germline trimming cut 1 base from V and 5 bases from J; bases unmatched to any gene: 6. Germline CDR1 reads SGHTA; CDR2 reads FQGNSA. The length of the CDR3 is 15 residues. CDR3 sequence (DNA): TGTGCCAGCAGCTTAGGGGGACAGGGCCCCAACGAGCAGTACTTC. Translating it yields CASSLGGQGPNEQYF.

The chain has TRBV21-1 and TRBJ1-2. TRBV21-1 is a listed pseudogene. The CDR3 sequence is 11 residues long. This chain's CDR3 is CASSLPVGYTF. CDR3 nucleotide sequence: TGTGCCAGCAGCCTCCCGGTAGGCTACACCTTC.

This clone was observed a single time. The V and J genes are TRBV5-1 and TRBJ2-3; perhaps TRBD1 as D (5 bases). Per germline, CDR1 SGHRS and CDR2 YFSETQ. This CDR3 has 14 residues. V gave up 4 bases and J gave up 2 bases, with 11 bases separating them. CDR3 coding DNA: TGCGCCAGCAGCGATCAGGGTATCACAGATACGCAGTATTTT. It is translated as CASSDQGITDTQYF.

The V gene is TRBV28, the J gene TRBJ2-7; TRBD2 might be the D (5 bases). Trimming stripped 5 bases from V and 5 bases from J, with 16 bases between. The CDR3 totals 14 residues. The germline CDR1 and CDR2 sequences are MDHEN and SYDVKM. The CDR3 here is CASSGGSGLDEQYF. In DNA form, the CDR3 reads TGTGCCAGCAGTGGCGGGTCCGGGTTAGACGAGCAGTACTTC.

The chain is built from TRBV30 and TRBJ1-2; D perhaps matches TRBD1 (6 bases). CDR1 is GTSNPN, CDR2 SVGIG, per germline (reference sequence). Trimming stripped 3 bases from V and 3 bases from J, with 14 bases between. This CDR3 has 14 residues. The DNA of the CDR3 is TGTGCCTGGAGATCCCCGGGACACCACTATGGCTACACCTTC. Translating it yields CAWRSPGHHYGYTF.

The rearrangement joins TRBV4-1 to TRBJ2-7, with a tentative D call TRBD2 (6 bases). The CDR3 covers 15 residues. V was pared by 2 bases and J by 2 bases, with 13 bases between. Germline CDR1 and CDR2: MGHRA and YSYEKL. CDR3 nucleotide sequence: TGCGCCAGCAGCCAAAGAATAGCGGAGCCCTACGAGCAGTACTTC. Translated: CASSQRIAEPYEQYF.

This chain links TRBV5-1 with TRBJ2-7, with a weak D call TRBD1 (6 bases). This CDR3 has 16 residues. CDR1 and CDR2 (germline): SGHRS, YFSETQ. V was clipped by 4 bases and J by 2 bases, with 19 bases between them. The CDR3 region is CASSARAQGRPYEQYF. In DNA form, the CDR3 reads TGCGCCAGCAGCGCCCGGGCACAGGGCAGGCCCTACGAGCAGTACTTC.

The rearrangement joins TRBV27 to TRBJ1-4, with 7 bases fitting TRBD1. The V gene end was trimmed by 3 bases and the J gene end by 7 bases; junction bases not matched to a gene: 5. The CDR3 runs 14 residues. Germline V gene data show CDR1 as MNHEY and CDR2 as SMNVEV (reference sequence). The CDR3 DNA follows: TGTGCCAGCAGTTTCCGGGACAGAAGTGAAAAACTGTTTTTT. Amino acid sequence: CASSFRDRSEKLFF. The full variable domain, its missing parts supplied by reference TRBV27 and TRBJ1-4, is EAQVTQNPRYLITVTGKKLTVTCSQNMNHEYMSWYRQDPGLGLRQIYYSMNVEVTDKGDVPEGYKVSRKEKRNFPLILESPSPNQTSLYFCASSFRDRSEKLFFGSGTQLSVL.

The chain combines TRBV25-1 with TRBJ2-1, with TRBD1 matching 7 bases. With V trimmed by 2 bases and J by 0 bases, 4 bases remained unmatched. The germline V gene encodes CDR1 MGHDK and CDR2 SYGVNS. The CDR3 runs to 16 residues. The CDR3 region is CASSEGDRASYNEQFF. The DNA for the CDR3 is TGTGCCAGCAGTGAAGGTGACAGGGCCTCCTACAATGAGCAGTTCTTC.

The chain has TRBV9 and TRBJ2-7, with D perhaps matching TRBD2 (6 bases). Between the trimmed V and J ends, which lost 4 bases and 2 bases, there was a span of 13 bases. The CDR3 covers 14 residues. Germline values: CDR1 SGDLS, CDR2 YYNGEE. CDR3 in amino acids: CASSSIGEAYEQYF. In DNA form, the CDR3 reads TGTGCCAGCAGCTCCATTGGGGAGGCCTACGAGCAGTACTTC.

The genes are TRBV5-4 and TRBJ2-7; 10 nucleotides align to TRBD1. V lost 4 bases and J lost 3; bases outside the gene matches: 4. CDR1 and CDR2 (germline): SGHNT, YYREEE (reference sequence). The length of the CDR3 is 14 residues. The CDR3, as DNA: TGTGCCAGCAGCCCCGGGACAGGGGTCTACGAGCAGTACTTC. Its translation is CASSPGTGVYEQYF.